This entry lists 25 T cell receptor beta chains sequenced from one sample in a study of T-cell memory formation after mild COVID-19. TCRdb re-called the 5' RACE reads through MiXCR, storing one row per CDR3 protein. This table holds around 140,000 distinct CDR3 sequences, 6% to 7% found once. The sample comprised PBMCs or a T cell subset sorted from them (not recorded which). These receptors were taken from an adult woman who had mild COVID-19 (a few samples of this study predate the infection). Cell type and time point are not known.

This clonotype has just a few counts. The chain uses TRBV3-1 and TRBJ1-2; D is unresolved. This CDR3 spans 11 amino acids. The germline V and J ends were trimmed by 8 bases and 8 bases, with 12 bases remaining between them. Looked up from germline, CDR1 is LGHDT and CDR2 is YNNKEL (reference sequence). The CDR3 DNA follows: TGTGCCAGCGGCGATTTCGGCGGCTACACCTTC. This sequence encodes CASGDFGGYTF.

This clonotype was detected only a few times. V gene TRBV6-6 combines with J gene TRBJ1-3; D is uncertain. CDR3 size: 12 residues. The germline V and J ends were trimmed by 6 bases and 8 bases, with 11 bases remaining between them. The germline gives CDR1 MNHNY, CDR2 SVGAGI (reference sequence). In nucleotides, the CDR3 is TGTGCCAGCAGGCAGAAGGGAGACACCATATATTTT. Translated: CASRQKGDTIYF.

This clonotype was counted ten times or more. V and J are TRBV7-8 and TRBJ2-7; D is undetermined. Germline loops: CDR1 SGHVS, CDR2 FQNEAQ. V dropped 4 bases and J dropped 0 bases, with 10 bases sitting between them. The CDR3 runs 14 residues. Written as DNA, the CDR3 is TGTGCCAGCAGCTACCGCAGGAACTCCTACGAGCAGTACTTC. This sequence encodes CASSYRRNSYEQYF.

At least ten counts were recorded for this clonotype. This rearrangement joins TRBV5-8 to TRBJ2-7; 9 bases map to TRBD1. Germline CDR1 SGHTS, CDR2 YDEGEE. Trimming took 4 bases from V and 0 from J; bases not matched to a gene: 11. The length of the CDR3 is 17 residues. The CDR3 coding sequence is TGTGCCAGCAGCCCTTCCTTTTGGACAGGGGCCTCCTACGAGCAGTACTTC. This translates into CASSPSFWTGASYEQYF.

This clonotype was observed a handful of times. The CDR3 DNA reads TGTGCCAGCAGCCAAGATCCGAAGGATGCCGGGGAGCTGTTTTTT. Its protein product is CASSQDPKDAGELFF. The V and J genes are TRBV4-2 and TRBJ2-2; D remains ambiguous. Trimming stripped 0 bases from V and 6 bases from J, with 11 bases between. Germline lookup yields CDR1 LGHNA and CDR2 YNFKEQ. The CDR3 has 15 amino acids.

This clonotype was detected many times. The chain joins TRBV12-3 or TRBV12-4 to TRBJ1-2, with no clear D. This CDR3 has 13 amino acids. The ends were cut back, 7 bases at V and 1 base at J, with 10 bases in the middle. CDR3 in DNA: TGTGCCAGCACTATCAGTGTTAACTATGGCTACACCTTC. It yields the protein CASTISVNYGYTF.

This clonotype was recorded at least ten times. This rearrangement joins TRBV18 to TRBJ1-1; weak D call: TRBD1 (5 bases). The germline gives CDR1 KGHSH, CDR2 LQKENI. Trimming stripped 0 bases from V and 4 bases from J, with 9 bases between. This CDR3 region has 14 residues. Written as DNA, the CDR3 is TGTGCCAGCTCACCACCCGGGGGGGGCACTGAAGCTTTCTTT. Its protein is CASSPPGGGTEAFF. The full variable domain, with the rest looked up from reference TRBV18 and TRBJ1-1, is NAGVMQNPRHLVRRRGQEARLRCSPMKGHSHVYWYRQLPEEGLKFMVYLQKENIIDESGMPKERFSAEFPKEGPSILRIQQVVRGDSAAYFCASSPPGGGTEAFFGQGTRLTVV.

This clonotype was seen at least ten times. The junction departs from germline at one end; a sequencing error may be responsible. V gene TRBV3-1 combines with J gene TRBJ2-5; the D gene is possibly TRBD2 (5 bases). The CDR3 is 12 residues long. Germline CDR1 reads LGHDT; CDR2 reads YNNKEL (reference sequence). The CDR3 DNA sequence: TGTGCCAGCAGCCAAGGGACTTCCCCTTCACGCTTC. Translated: CASSQGTSPSRF.

This clonotype showed up many times. This sequence joins TRBV2 and TRBJ2-1; 11 nucleotides align to TRBD2. The V gene's germline CDR1 is SNHLY and CDR2 FYNNEI. The V and J ends lost 9 bases and 2 bases, in that order; junction bases with no gene match: 9. CDR3 length equals 16 residues. This CDR3 reads CASRRGTSGTYNEQFF. The CDR3 DNA reads as TGTGCCAGTCGACGGGGGACTAGCGGAACCTACAATGAGCAGTTCTTC.

The chain is built from TRBV20-1 and TRBJ2-3; tentatively, D is TRBD2 (5 bases). The V end was cut by 3 bases, the J end by 0 bases, with 13 bases between. CDR1 is DFQATT and CDR2 is SNEGSKA in the germline V gene (reference sequence). This CDR3 region has 15 residues. The CDR3 DNA follows: TGCAGTGCTAGTGTAGGGAGTGCTAGCACAGATACGCAGTATTTT. It specifies CSASVGSASTDTQYF.

This clonotype was seen ten or more times. The chain couples TRBV29-1 to TRBJ2-7, with 12 positions matching TRBD2. V gave up 2 bases and J gave up 6 bases; unmatched junction bases: 2. Germline values: CDR1 SQVTM, CDR2 ANQGSEA. The CDR3 totals 13 residues. The CDR3 reads CSVELGLAGEQYF. The CDR3 DNA follows: TGCAGCGTTGAATTGGGACTAGCGGGCGAGCAGTACTTC.

This clonotype was detected ten times or more. This chain connects TRBV7-7 to TRBJ1-1; D gene ambiguous. The CDR3 runs 13 residues. Germline CDR1 and CDR2: SSHAT and FNYEAQ (reference sequence). V dropped 5 bases and J dropped 1 base, with 8 bases sitting between them. The CDR3: CASSPEPNTEAFF. The CDR3 coding sequence is TGTGCCAGCAGCCCTGAGCCGAACACTGAAGCTTTCTTT.

This clonotype was counted a few times. The gene calls are TRBV24-1 and TRBJ2-3; 9 bases map to TRBD2. After removal of 3 bases from V and 4 bases from J, the junction contained 10 bases not matched to a gene. CDR3 length: 17 amino acids. CDR1 and CDR2 (germline): KGHDR, SFDVKD. CDR3 bases: TGTGCCACCAGTGATCCGTTAGCGGGAGTTGCAGCAGATACGCAGTATTTT. Translated, it gives CATSDPLAGVAADTQYF.

This sequence joins TRBV16 and TRBJ2-1; D unclear. Germline V gives CDR1 KGHSY, CDR2 FQNENV. Trimming shortened V by 0 bases and J by 7 bases, and 13 bases separated the two germline ends. This CDR3 is built from 15 residues. DNA for the CDR3: TGTGCCAGCAGCCAATCCAACCCGATCGGGAATGAGCAGTTCTTC. Residues: CASSQSNPIGNEQFF.

The chain joins TRBV7-2 to TRBJ2-2; D uncertain. The V end was cut by 0 bases, the J end by 2 bases, with 10 bases between. Per germline, CDR1 SGHTA and CDR2 FQGNSA. This CDR3 is 16 amino acids long. The CDR3: CASSLAPPLNTGELFF. Here the CDR3 DNA reads TGTGCCAGCAGCTTAGCCCCCCCCCTTAACACCGGGGAGCTGTTTTTT. The complete variable domain, with remaining parts taken from reference TRBV7-2 and TRBJ2-2, reads GAGVSQSPSNKVTEKGKDVELRCDPISGHTALYWYRQSLGQGLEFLIYFQGNSAPDKSGLPSDRFSAERTGGSVSTLTIQRTQQEDSAVYLCASSLAPPLNTGELFFGEGSRLTVL.

This clonotype has a handful of counts. The genes are TRBV30 and TRBJ2-3; D tentatively fits TRBD1 or TRBD2 (6 bases each). Germline values: CDR1 GTSNPN, CDR2 SVGIG (reference sequence). Deletions cut 2 bases from V and 2 bases from J, with 11 bases between. This CDR3 comprises 14 residues. CDR3 sequence reads: CAWSSGATTDTQYF. As DNA, the CDR3 is TGTGCCTGGAGTTCGGGGGCGACCACAGATACGCAGTATTTT.

This clonotype showed up many times. CDR3 DNA: TGTGCCAGCATCAGGTCAAGGGTGGACACTGAAGCTTTCTTT. Translated, it gives CASIRSRVDTEAFF. The rearrangement joins TRBV6-1 to TRBJ1-1; no clear D gene. The germline V gene has CDR1 MNHNS and CDR2 SASEGT. The CDR3 contains 14 residues. Trimming removed 7 bases from V and 3 bases from J, with 15 bases in between.

This clonotype appeared many times. The J gene is TRBJ2-3, the V gene TRBV7-6; tentatively, D is TRBD1 (5 bases). Germline values: CDR1 SGHVS, CDR2 FNYEAQ. V was clipped by 5 bases and J by 2 bases, with 17 bases between them. The CDR3 consists of 16 residues. This chain's CDR3 is CASSPLGLGATDTQYF. The CDR3 DNA reads TGTGCCAGCAGCCCCCTGGGGCTTGGGGCCACAGATACGCAGTATTTT. Full variable domain (remainder filled in from reference TRBV7-6 and TRBJ2-3): GAGVSQSPRYKVTKRGQDVALRCDPISGHVSLYWYRQALGQGPEFLTYFNYEAQQDKSGLPNDRFSAERPEGSISTLTIQRTEQRDSAMYRCASSPLGLGATDTQYFGPGTRLTVL.

In its sample, this clonotype was seen many times. This chain connects TRBV25-1 to TRBJ2-7; 9 bases align to TRBD1. This CDR3 has 14 amino acids. The J segment lost 1 base and the V segment lost 7 bases, leaving 5 bases of the junction unmatched. Looked up from germline, CDR1 is MGHDK and CDR2 is SYGVNS. CDR3 coding DNA: TGTGCCAGCACAGAGACAGGGGGGTCCTACGAGCAGTACTTC. Protein product: CASTETGGSYEQYF.

The chain uses TRBV20-1 and TRBJ1-3; no clear D. The CDR3 sequence is 11 residues long. CDR1 is DFQATT and CDR2 is SNEGSKA in the germline V gene (reference sequence). The V end was cut by 6 bases, the J end by 6 bases, with 9 bases between. The CDR3 loop is CSAYVKNTIYF. The CDR3 DNA is TGCAGTGCATACGTAAAAAACACCATATATTTT.

V gene TRBV20-1 combines with J gene TRBJ2-1; 13 bases match TRBD2. Unmatched junction bases numbered 10, after V lost 6 bases and J lost 5 bases. This CDR3 has 16 amino acids. Germline assignment: CDR1 DFQATT and CDR2 SNEGSKA (reference sequence). CDR3 protein: CSAAQRGLAGDNEQFF. In DNA form, the CDR3 reads TGCAGTGCCGCGCAACGTGGACTAGCGGGAGACAATGAGCAGTTCTTC.

This clonotype was picked up many times. The rearrangement joins TRBV29-1 to TRBJ1-3; 9 nucleotides match TRBD1. The CDR3 runs to 14 residues. Germline V gene sequence: CDR1 SQVTM, CDR2 ANQGSEA. Trimming removed 6 bases from V and 3 bases from J; junction bases left unmatched: 6. CDR3 nucleotides: TGCAGCGTGCGCGGGACAGGGTATGGAAACACCATATATTTT. It translates to CSVRGTGYGNTIYF.

Many counts were recorded for this clonotype. The chain joins TRBV3-1 to TRBJ1-1; D remains ambiguous. CDR1 and CDR2 (germline): LGHDT, YNNKEL (reference sequence). V lost 0 bases to trimming and J lost 2 bases, with 7 bases between them. The CDR3 length is 14 residues. The CDR3 is CASSQDGVNTEAFF. CDR3 bases: TGTGCCAGCAGCCAAGACGGCGTCAACACTGAAGCTTTCTTT.

This clonotype was detected ten times or more. The chain couples TRBV12-3 or TRBV12-4 to TRBJ1-5; maybe TRBD1 (5 bases). V lost 2 bases and J 2 bases, leaving 16 bases between the germline ends. The CDR3 loop spans 17 amino acids. The CDR3 is CASSLSQGVGGNQPQHF. DNA of the CDR3: TGTGCCAGCAGTTTATCCCAGGGCGTGGGGGGCAATCAGCCCCAGCATTTT.

This clonotype was seen a handful of times. The chain joins TRBV7-2 to TRBJ1-5, with D perhaps matching TRBD1 (5 bases). This CDR3 contains 16 residues. CDR1 and CDR2 from the germline V gene are SGHTA and FQGNSA. Trimming cost V 1 base and J 7 bases, with 17 bases left between them. CDR3: CASSLDMGQERQPQHF. CDR3 nucleotides: TGTGCCAGCAGCTTAGACATGGGGCAGGAAAGGCAGCCCCAGCATTTT.